Included here is one TCR beta chain sequence, with context. No antigen is known for it. Germline V gene sequence: CDR1 LNHDA, CDR2 SQIVND (reference sequence). V was pared by 1 base and J by 7 bases, with 4 bases of the junction left unmatched. CDR3 length equals 13 residues. These data are taken from a study of immune evolution from preneoplasia to lung adenocarcinoma. Using immunoSEQ multiplex PCR, the repertoire was profiled, and TCRdb retains in-frame clones only, with some absent. The sample lists under 6,000 clones; approximately 83% were seen once. Study conclusions and caveats: Later-stage lesions appeared to have more T cells, more diversity, less clonality.

The clonotype comes from a person aged 70 to 79 with lung adenocarcinoma. V gene TRBV19 combines with J gene TRBJ2-7; 7 positions agree with TRBD2. Sequenced input: FFPE atypical adenomatous hyperplasia tissue from the lung. Subset here: atypical adenomatous hyperplasia (AAH), lung preneoplasia. CDR3 DNA: TGTGCCAGTAGTATAGGACTAGCATGGGAGCAGTACTTC. Amino acid sequence: CASSIGLAWEQYF.